The next 6 T cell receptor beta chains were all read from a single sample in a study of cytomegalovirus exposure and HLA in healthy donors. Sequencing was performed with immunoSEQ multiplex PCR; in TCRdb, only in-frame clones are kept and a portion is missing. The sample carries more than 45,000 clones, over 90% recorded once. The sequenced sample consisted of PBMCs. Receptor source: a man aged 18 to 30 in good health and CMV-seronegative.

The chain joins TRBV30 to TRBJ1-1; D is ambiguous. The V end lost 4 bases, the J end lost 1 base, and 13 bases lay between the germline ends. The CDR3 totals 14 residues. From germline, CDR1 is GTSNPN and CDR2 SVGIG (reference sequence). CDR3 nucleotides: TGTGCCTGGACTCCGGGGAGATGGAACACTGAAGCTTTCTTT. As protein: CAWTPGRWNTEAFF.

This chain links TRBV14 with TRBJ1-2; TRBD1 might be the D (6 bases). Trimming pared 4 bases from V and 5 bases from J, leaving 11 bases between. This CDR3 comprises 13 residues. Germline CDR1 is SGHDN and CDR2 is FVKESK. The CDR3 is CASSPGTLYGYTF. CDR3 nucleotides: TGTGCCAGCAGCCCGGGGACATTATATGGCTACACCTTC.

The chain links TRBV28 to TRBJ2-4; perhaps TRBD1 as D (6 bases). The CDR3 spans 18 residues. The germline V gene encodes CDR1 MDHEN and CDR2 SYDVKM. V was cut by 6 bases and J by 3 bases, with 24 bases left in between. The CDR3 protein is CASSPQGSPGTGKNIQYF. The CDR3 DNA is TGTGCCAGCAGCCCACAGGGATCCCCCGGTACTGGCAAAAACATTCAGTACTTC.

The chain links TRBV4-2 to TRBJ2-7, with TRBD2 matching 7 bases. This CDR3 region has 15 residues. V shed 1 base and J 0 bases; nucleotides not matched to a gene: 3. CDR1 and CDR2 from the germline V gene are LGHNA and YNFKEQ. The chain's CDR3 is CASSQVERGSYEQYF. The CDR3 coding sequence is TGTGCCAGCAGCCAAGTGGAGCGGGGCTCCTACGAGCAGTACTTC.

The V call is TRBV4-3, the J call TRBJ1-2; D is possibly TRBD1 (5 bases). The CDR3 runs to 15 residues. Trimming pared 0 bases from V and 4 bases from J, leaving 12 bases between. The V gene's germline CDR1 is LGHNA and CDR2 YSLEER. The CDR3, as DNA: TGCGCCAGCAGCCAAGATCTGGCAGGGCCCTATGGCTACACCTTC. Protein sequence: CASSQDLAGPYGYTF.

This sequence joins TRBV19 and TRBJ2-2; the D is unclear. In germline, CDR1 is LNHDA, CDR2 SQIVND (reference sequence). The CDR3 covers 16 residues. V was pared by 0 bases and J by 6 bases, with 14 bases between. The CDR3 here is CASSIDVNYLAGELFF. CDR3 nucleotide sequence: TGTGCCAGTAGTATAGATGTTAACTACCTGGCCGGGGAGCTGTTTTTT.